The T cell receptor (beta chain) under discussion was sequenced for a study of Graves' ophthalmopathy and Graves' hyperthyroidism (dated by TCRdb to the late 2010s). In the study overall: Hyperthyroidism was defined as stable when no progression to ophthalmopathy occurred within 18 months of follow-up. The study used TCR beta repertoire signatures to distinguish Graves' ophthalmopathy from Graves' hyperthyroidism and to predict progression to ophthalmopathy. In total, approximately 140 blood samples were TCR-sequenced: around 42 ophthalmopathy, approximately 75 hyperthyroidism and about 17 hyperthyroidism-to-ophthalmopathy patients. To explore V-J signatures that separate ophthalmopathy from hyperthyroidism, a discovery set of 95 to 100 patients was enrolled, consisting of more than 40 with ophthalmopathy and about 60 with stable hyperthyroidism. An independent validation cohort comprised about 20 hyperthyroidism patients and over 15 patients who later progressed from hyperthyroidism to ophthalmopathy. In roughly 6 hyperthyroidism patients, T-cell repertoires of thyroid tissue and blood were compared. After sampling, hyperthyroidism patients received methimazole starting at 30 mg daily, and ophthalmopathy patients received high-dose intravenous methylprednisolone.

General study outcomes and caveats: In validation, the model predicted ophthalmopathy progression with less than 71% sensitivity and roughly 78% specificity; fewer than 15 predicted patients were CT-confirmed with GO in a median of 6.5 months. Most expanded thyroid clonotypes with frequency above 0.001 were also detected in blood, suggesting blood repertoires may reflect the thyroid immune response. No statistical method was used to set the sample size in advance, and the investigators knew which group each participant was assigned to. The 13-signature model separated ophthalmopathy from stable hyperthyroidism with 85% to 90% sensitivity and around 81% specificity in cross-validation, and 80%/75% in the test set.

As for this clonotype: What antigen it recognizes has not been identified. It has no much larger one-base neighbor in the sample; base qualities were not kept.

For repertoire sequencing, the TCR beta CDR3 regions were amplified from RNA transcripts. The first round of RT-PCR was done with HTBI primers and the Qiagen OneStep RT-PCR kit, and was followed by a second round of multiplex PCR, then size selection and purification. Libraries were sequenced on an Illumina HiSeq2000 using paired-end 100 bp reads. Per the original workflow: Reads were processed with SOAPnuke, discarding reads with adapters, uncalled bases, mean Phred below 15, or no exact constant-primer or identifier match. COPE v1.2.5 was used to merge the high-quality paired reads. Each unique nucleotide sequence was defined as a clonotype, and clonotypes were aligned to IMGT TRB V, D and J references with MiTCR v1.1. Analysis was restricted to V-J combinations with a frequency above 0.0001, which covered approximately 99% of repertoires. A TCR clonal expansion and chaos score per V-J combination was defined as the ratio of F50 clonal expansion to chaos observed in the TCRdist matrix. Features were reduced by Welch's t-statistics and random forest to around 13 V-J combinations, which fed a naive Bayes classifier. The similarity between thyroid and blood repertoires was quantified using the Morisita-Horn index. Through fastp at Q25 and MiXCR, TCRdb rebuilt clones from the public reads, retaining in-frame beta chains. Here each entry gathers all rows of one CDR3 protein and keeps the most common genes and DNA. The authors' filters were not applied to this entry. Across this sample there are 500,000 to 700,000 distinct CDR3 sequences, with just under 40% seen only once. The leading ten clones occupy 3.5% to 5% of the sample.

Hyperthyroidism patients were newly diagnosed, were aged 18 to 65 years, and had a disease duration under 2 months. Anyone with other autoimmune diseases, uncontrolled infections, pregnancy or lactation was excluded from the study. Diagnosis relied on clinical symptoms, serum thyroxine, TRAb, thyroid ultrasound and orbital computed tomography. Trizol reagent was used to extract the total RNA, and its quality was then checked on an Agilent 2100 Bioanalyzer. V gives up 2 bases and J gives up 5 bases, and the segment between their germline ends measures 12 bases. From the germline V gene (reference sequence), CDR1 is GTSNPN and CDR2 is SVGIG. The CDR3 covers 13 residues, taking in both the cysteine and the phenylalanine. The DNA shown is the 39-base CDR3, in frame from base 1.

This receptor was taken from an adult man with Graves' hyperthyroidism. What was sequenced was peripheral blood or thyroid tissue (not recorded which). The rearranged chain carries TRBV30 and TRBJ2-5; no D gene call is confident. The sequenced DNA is TGTGCCTGGAGTCCCGACATTTTCGAGACCCAGTACTTC. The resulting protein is CAWSPDIFETQYF.